The entry below gives a single T cell receptor (beta chain) sequence along with its context. The data derive from a study of blood T cell repertoires in COVID-19. Study-level information: Samples taken during acute and convalescent COVID-19 were collected in the United States, Italy and Spain. Sources were T cells, B-cell-depleted T cells, or PBMCs; the material itself was cDNA or gDNA.

This CDR3 region has 15 residues. The germline V gene has CDR1 MNHNY and CDR2 SVGAGI (reference sequence). Between the trimmed V and J ends, which lost 0 bases and 0 bases, there was a span of 9 bases. Libraries were prepared by immunoSEQ multiplex PCR; TCRdb keeps only in-frame clonotypes and omits some of them. This sample has 100,000 to 150,000 clones, with around 87% found just once. Sequencing was performed on peripheral blood. This rearrangement joins TRBV6-6 to TRBJ2-7; tentative D call: TRBD2 (5 bases). The TCR comes from a man between 65 and 80 years old with active COVID-19. CDR3 coding DNA: TGTGCCAGCAGTTACTCCTGGGAGAGCTCCTACGAGCAGTACTTC. It is translated as CASSYSWESSYEQYF.